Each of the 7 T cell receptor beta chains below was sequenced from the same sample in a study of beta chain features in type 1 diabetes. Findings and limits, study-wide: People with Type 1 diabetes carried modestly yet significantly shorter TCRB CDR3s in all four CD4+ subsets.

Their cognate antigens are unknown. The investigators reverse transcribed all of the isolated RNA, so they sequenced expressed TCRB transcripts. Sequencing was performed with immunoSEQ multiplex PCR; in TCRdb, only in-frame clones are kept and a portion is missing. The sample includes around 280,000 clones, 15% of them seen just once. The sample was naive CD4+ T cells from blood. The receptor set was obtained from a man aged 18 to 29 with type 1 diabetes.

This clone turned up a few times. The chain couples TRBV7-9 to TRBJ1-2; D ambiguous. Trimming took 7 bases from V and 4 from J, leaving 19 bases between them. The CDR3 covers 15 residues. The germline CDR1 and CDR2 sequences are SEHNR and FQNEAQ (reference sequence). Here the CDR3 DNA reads TGTGCCAGCACCCCCCATCCGGGGTATAGCTATGGCTACACCTTC. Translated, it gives CASTPHPGYSYGYTF.

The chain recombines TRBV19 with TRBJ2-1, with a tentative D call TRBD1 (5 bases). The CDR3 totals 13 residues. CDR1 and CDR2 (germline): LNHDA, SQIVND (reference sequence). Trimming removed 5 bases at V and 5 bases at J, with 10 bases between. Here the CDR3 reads CASSEDTDNEQFF. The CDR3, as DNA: TGTGCCAGTAGTGAGGACACCGACAATGAGCAGTTCTTC.

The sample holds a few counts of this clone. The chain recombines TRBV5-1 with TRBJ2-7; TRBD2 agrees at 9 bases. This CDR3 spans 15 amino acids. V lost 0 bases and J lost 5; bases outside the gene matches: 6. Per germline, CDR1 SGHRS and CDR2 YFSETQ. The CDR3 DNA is TGCGCCAGCAGCTTGGTCGCTAGCGGGGTTGACGAGCAGTACTTC. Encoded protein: CASSLVASGVDEQYF.

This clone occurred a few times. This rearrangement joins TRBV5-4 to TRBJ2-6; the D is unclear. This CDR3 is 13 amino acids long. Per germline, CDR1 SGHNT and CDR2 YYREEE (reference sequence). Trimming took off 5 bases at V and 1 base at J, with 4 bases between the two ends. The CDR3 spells CASRQSGANVLTF. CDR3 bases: TGTGCCAGCAGACAGTCTGGGGCCAACGTCCTGACTTTC. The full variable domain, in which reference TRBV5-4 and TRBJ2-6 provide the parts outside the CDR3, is ETGVTQSPTHLIKTRGQQVTLRCSSQSGHNTVSWYQQALGQGPQFIFQYYREEENGRGNFPPRFSGLQFPNYSSELNVNALELDDSALYLCASRQSGANVLTFGAGSRLTVL.

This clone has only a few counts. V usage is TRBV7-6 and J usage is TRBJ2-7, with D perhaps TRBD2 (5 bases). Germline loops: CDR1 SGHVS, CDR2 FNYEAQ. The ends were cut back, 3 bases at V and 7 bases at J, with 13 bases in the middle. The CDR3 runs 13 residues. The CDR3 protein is CASSFTSGGEQYF. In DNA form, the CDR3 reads TGTGCCAGCAGCTTTACCTCGGGCGGGGAGCAGTACTTC.

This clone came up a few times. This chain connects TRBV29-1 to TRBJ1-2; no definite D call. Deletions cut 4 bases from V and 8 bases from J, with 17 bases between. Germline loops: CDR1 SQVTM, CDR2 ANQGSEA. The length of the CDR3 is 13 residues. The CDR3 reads CSVGSPLAGGYTF. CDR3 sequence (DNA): TGCAGCGTTGGTTCGCCCCTTGCGGGCGGCTACACCTTC.

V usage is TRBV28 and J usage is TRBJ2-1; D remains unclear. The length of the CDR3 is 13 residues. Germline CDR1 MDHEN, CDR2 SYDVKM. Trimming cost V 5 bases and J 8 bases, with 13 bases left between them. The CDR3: CASSKRWVDEQFF. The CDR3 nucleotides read TGTGCCAGCAGTAAGCGCTGGGTCGATGAGCAGTTCTTC.